This entry is about one TCR beta chain. No antigen is known for it. Base-call qualities are not available, and no considerably larger clone is one nucleotide away. The sample is drawn from a study of technical replicates of blood from a few donors (dated by TCRdb to 2016 to 2017). Library construction relied on the immunoSEQ multiplex PCR assay. TCRdb provides this immuneACCESS table in a form limited to in-frame rearrangements. Some clones are lacking; in checked studies, under half of them reflect an unresolved V gene, and why the rest are absent is not known. In all, the sample holds tens of thousands of clones, and around 96% of those were seen once. 0.37% of the sample belongs to the ten largest clones. The source of this sequence is a human donor in good health. What was sequenced was T cells isolated from PBMCs.

The CDR3 reads as follows: CAWLLDRGYEQYF. The DNA is as follows: TGTGCCTGGCTCCTGGACAGGGGGTACGAGCAGTACTTC. The chain joins TRBV30 to TRBJ2-7; the central 10 bases match TRBD1. CDR1 and CDR2 are drawn from the germline V gene (reference sequence): GTSNPN, SVGIG. Germline trimming: 5 bases from V, 4 bases from J; junction bases outside gene matches: 5. There are 13 amino acids in the CDR3, from cysteine to phenylalanine inclusive. Of all the DNA, just the CDR3 is kept, 39 bases in frame from base 1.